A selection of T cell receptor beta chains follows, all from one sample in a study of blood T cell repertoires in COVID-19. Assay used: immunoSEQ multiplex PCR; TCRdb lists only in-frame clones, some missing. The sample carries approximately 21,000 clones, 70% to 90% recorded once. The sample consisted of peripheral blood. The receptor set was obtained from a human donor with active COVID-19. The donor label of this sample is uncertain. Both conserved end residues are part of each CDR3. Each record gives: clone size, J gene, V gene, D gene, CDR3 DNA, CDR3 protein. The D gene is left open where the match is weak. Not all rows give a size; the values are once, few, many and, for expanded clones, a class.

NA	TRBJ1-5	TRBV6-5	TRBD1	TGTGCCAGCGTGGGACAGAGATTTAGCAATCAGCCCCAGCATTTT	CASVGQRFSNQPQHF
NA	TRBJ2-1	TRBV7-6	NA	TGTGCCAGCGGGAGAGTATACAATGAGCAGTTCTTC	CASGRVYNEQFF
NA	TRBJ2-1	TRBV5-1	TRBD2	TGCGCCAGCAGCTTAAATAGCGGGAGGATCGGCAATGAGCAGTTCTTC	CASSLNSGRIGNEQFF
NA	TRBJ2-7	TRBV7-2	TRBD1	TGTGCCAGCAGTTCCGGGACAGGGGGAGGCTACGAGCAGTACTTC	CASSSGTGGGYEQYF
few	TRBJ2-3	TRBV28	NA	TGTGCCAGCAGTTTATGGAGGAGTTCAACTAGCACAGATACGCAGTATTTT	CASSLWRSSTSTDTQYF
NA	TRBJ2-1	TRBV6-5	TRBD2	TGTGCCAGCAATCTAGCGGGCCGCTACAATGAGCAGTTCTTC	CASNLAGRYNEQFF
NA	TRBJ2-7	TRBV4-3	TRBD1	TGCGCCAGCAGCCAAGATCGGGGACAGACCTACGAGCAGTACTTC	CASSQDRGQTYEQYF
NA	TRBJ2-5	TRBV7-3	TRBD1	TGTGCCAGCAGCCCGGACAGGGGGCAGACCCAGTACTTC	CASSPDRGQTQYF
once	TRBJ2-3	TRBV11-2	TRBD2	TGTGCCAGCAGCGATAAAAAAGGAGCGGGGGTCACAGATACGCAGTATTTT	CASSDKKGAGVTDTQYF
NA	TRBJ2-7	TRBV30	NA	TGTGCCTGGAGTAACTTATTAGGGGCGGGAAGCTACGAGCAGTACTTC	CAWSNLLGAGSYEQYF
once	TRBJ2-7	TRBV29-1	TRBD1	TGCAGCGTTATAAGAGGACAGGGGGCTTACGAGCAGTACTTC	CSVIRGQGAYEQYF
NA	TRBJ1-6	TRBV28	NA	TGTGCCAGCAGGGCTCCGGGCGGGCAGGGAGGCTCACCCCTCCACTTT	CASRAPGGQGGSPLHF
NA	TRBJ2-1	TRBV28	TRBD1	TGTGCCAGCAGCCCTCGGACAGGCCTAGGGTACAATGAGCAGTTCTTC	CASSPRTGLGYNEQFF
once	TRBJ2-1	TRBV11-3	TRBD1	TGTGCCAGCAGCCGCAGGGACAGTAATAGCAATGAGCAGTTCTTC	CASSRRDSNSNEQFF
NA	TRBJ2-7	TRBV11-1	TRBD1	TGTGCCAGCAGACTAACAGGGGCCTACGAGCAGTACTTC	CASRLTGAYEQYF
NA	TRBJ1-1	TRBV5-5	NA	TGTGCCAGCAGCTTTTCCGGGGGGACTGAAGCTTTCTTT	CASSFSGGTEAFF
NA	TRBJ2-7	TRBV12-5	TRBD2	TGTGCTAGTGCCTTGGGCGGGAGGAACGAGCAGTACTTC	CASALGGRNEQYF
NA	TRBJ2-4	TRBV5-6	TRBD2	TGTGCCAGCAGCTTGGTGGGGGAGGGGAAAAACATTCAGTACTTC	CASSLVGEGKNIQYF
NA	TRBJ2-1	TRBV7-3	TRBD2	TGTGCCAGCAGCTTAGGGACGGGACTAGCGGACAATGAGCAGTTCTTC	CASSLGTGLADNEQFF
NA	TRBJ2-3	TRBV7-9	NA	TGTGCCAGCAGCTTAGTGACTTCGGATACGCAGTATTTT	CASSLVTSDTQYF
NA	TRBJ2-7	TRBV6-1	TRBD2	TGTGCCAGCAGTGATAGGGAGCGGGAGGGCCAGGGGCAGTACTTC	CASSDREREGQGQYF
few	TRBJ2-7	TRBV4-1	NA	TGCGCCAGCAGCCGAGGGACTTCCTCCTACGAGCAGTACTTC	CASSRGTSSYEQYF
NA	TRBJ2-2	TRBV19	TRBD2	TGTGCCAGTAGGTCGACTAGCGGGATAGGGTACGTCGGGGAGCTGTTTTTT	CASRSTSGIGYVGELFF
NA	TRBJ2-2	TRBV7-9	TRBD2	TGTGCCAGCAGCATCGGACTAGCGGGAGAAAACACCGGGGAGCTGTTTTTT	CASSIGLAGENTGELFF
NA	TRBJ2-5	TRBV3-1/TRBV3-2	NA	TGTGCCAGCAGCTTCACTTCCGGCGAGGGAGAGACCCAGTACTTC	CASSFTSGEGETQYF
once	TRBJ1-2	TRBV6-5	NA	TGTGCCAGCAGGACAGAATTCTATGGCTACACCTTC	CASRTEFYGYTF
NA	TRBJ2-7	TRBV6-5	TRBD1	TGTGCCAGCGGCCGGGGACAGTACTACGAGCAGTACTTC	CASGRGQYYEQYF
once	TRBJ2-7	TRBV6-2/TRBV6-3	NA	TGTGCCAGCAGTTACGGAGGGCCTTCCTACGAGCAGTACTTC	CASSYGGPSYEQYF
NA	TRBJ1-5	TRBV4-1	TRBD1	TGCGCCAGCAGCCCGGACAGGGGCCTTCAGCCCCAGCATTTT	CASSPDRGLQPQHF
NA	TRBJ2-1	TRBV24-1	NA	TGTGCCACGGAGGGAATCAATGAGCAGTTCTTC	CATEGINEQFF
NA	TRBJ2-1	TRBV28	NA	TGTGCCAGCAGTTCCCCCCTACTTCGTGAGCCCTACAATGAGCAGTTCTTC	CASSSPLLREPYNEQFF
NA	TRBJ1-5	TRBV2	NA	TGTGCCAGCAGGCGACAGCTTAATAGCAATCAGCCCCAGCATTTT	CASRRQLNSNQPQHF
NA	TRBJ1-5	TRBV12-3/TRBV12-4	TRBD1	TGTGCCAGCGGGACAGGCAATCAGCCCCAGCATTTT	CASGTGNQPQHF
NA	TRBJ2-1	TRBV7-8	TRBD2	TGTGCCAGCAGCCCCCTAGCGGGAGGATCCCACAATGAGCAGTTCTTC	CASSPLAGGSHNEQFF
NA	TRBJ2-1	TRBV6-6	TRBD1	TGTGCCAGCAGCTCCGGGACAGGGAGATACAATGAGCAGTTCTTC	CASSSGTGRYNEQFF
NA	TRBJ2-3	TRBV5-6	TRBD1	TGTGCCAGCAGCTTGGGCACGGGACAGTTTACAGATACGCAGTATTTT	CASSLGTGQFTDTQYF
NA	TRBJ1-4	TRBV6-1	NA	TGTGCCAGCAGTGAACCCGGGTCGGGAATGGAAAAACTGTTTTTT	CASSEPGSGMEKLFF
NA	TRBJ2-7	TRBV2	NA	TGTGCCAGCAGATACAGGGTGGCAGGGGATAAAGGCGAGCAGTACTTC	CASRYRVAGDKGEQYF
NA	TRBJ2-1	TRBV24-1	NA	TGTGCCACCAGTGATCTCGGGTTCGAGCAGTTCTTC	CATSDLGFEQFF
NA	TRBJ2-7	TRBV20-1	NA	TGCAGTGCTAGAGATACCTACGAGCAGTACTTC	CSARDTYEQYF
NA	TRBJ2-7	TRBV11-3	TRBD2	TGTGCCAGCAGCTTAGTATTTCGCACTAGCGGGAGGGTATCCTACGAGCAGTACTTC	CASSLVFRTSGRVSYEQYF
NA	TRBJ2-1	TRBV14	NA	TGTGCCAGCAGCCAAGAATCTAGGATCGATGAGCAGTTCTTC	CASSQESRIDEQFF
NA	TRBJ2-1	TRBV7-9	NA	TGTGCCAGCAGCTTAGGTAGCGGCGGCTACAATGAGCAGTTCTTC	CASSLGSGGYNEQFF
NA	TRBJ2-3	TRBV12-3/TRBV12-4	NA	TGTGCCAGCAGTCCCCAGAGGGATACGCAGTATTTT	CASSPQRDTQYF
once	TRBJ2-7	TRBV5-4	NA	TGTGCCAGCAGCTGGACTACAGGGGATGACGAGCAGTACTTC	CASSWTTGDDEQYF
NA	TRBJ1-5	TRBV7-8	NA	TGTGCCAGCAGCTTATACCAGGGGCAGCCCCAGCATTTT	CASSLYQGQPQHF
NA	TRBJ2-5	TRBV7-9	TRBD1	TGTGCCAGCAGCCGGACAGGGTCTGGGACCCAGTACTTC	CASSRTGSGTQYF
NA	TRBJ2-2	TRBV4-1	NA	TGCGCCAGCAGCCGCGACAGTTACAGAAACACCGGGGAGCTGTTTTTT	CASSRDSYRNTGELFF
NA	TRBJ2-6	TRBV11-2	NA	TGTGCCAGCCCCCTAGGGAGCCACTCTGGGGCCAACGTCCTGACTTTC	CASPLGSHSGANVLTF
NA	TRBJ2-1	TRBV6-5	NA	TGTGCCAGCACCCTCGGTGAGCGGGTGATCAATGAGCAGTTCTTC	CASTLGERVINEQFF
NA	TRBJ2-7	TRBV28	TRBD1	TGTGCCAGCAGTTTTACAGGGGAACCCGGCTCCTACGAGCAGTACTTC	CASSFTGEPGSYEQYF
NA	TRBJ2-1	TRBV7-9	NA	TGTGCCAGCAGCTTAGTTCTCGATGAGCAGTTCTTC	CASSLVLDEQFF
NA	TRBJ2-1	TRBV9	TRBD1	TGTGCCAGCAGCGGTAGTAGGGAGGACAGGGGGTCCTACAATGAGCAGTTCTTC	CASSGSREDRGSYNEQFF
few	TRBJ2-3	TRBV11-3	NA	TGTGCCAGCAGCCGACGGAGCGGAAGCACAGATACGCAGTATTTT	CASSRRSGSTDTQYF
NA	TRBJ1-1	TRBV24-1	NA	TGTGCCACCAGTGATGGCAAACAGATAAGGGGTAGCACTGAAGCTTTCTTT	CATSDGKQIRGSTEAFF
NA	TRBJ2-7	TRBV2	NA	TGTGCCAGCAGCGCGGGAATACCGCCCCGCTACGAGCAGTACTTC	CASSAGIPPRYEQYF
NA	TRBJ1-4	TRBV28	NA	TGTGCCAGCAGCACAGATCCGGAAAAACTGTTTTTT	CASSTDPEKLFF